This T cell receptor beta chain comes out of a study of blood T cell repertoires in COVID-19. About the research overall: Sample material is recorded as cDNA or gDNA derived from T cells, B-cell-depleted T cells, or PBMCs.

Per the study methods: Estimation of nucleated cell counts relied on the amplification of reference gene primers. Generated by immunoSEQ multiplex PCR, the TCRdb table keeps only in-frame clones and is missing some. That table is the source of V, J and clone size, and D and trimming were worked out from the DNA. The data show about 250,000 clones, almost 85% seen once. Ages ranged from roughly 18 to 100 years, with residence in 20 to 30 US areas. Participants' reported clinical history set cohort assignment. The CDR3 contains 13 residues. V lost 7 bases to trimming and J lost 0 bases; unmatched junction nucleotides: 2. Germline CDR1 is LNHDA and CDR2 is SQIVND (reference sequence).

Material for sequencing was PBMCs or T cells enriched from blood (not recorded which). The receptor was isolated from a woman between 45 and 65 years old with acute COVID-19. The J gene is TRBJ1-1, the V gene TRBV19, with 7 bases matching TRBD1. The CDR3 region is CASTQGMNTEAFF. The CDR3 nucleotides read TGTGCCAGTACACAGGGGATGAACACTGAAGCTTTCTTT.